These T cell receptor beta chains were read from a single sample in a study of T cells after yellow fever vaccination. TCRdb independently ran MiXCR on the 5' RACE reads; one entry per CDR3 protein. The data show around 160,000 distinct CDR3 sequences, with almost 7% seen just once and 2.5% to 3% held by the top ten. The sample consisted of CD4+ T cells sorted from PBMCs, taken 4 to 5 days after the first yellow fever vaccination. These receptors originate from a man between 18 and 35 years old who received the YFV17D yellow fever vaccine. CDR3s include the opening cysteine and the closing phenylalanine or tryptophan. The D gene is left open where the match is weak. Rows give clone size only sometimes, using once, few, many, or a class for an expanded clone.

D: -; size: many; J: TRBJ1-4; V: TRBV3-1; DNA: TGTGCCAGCAGCCAAGATCTAATCGACCTACCCTACGAAAAACTGTTTTTT; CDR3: CASSQDLIDLPYEKLFF
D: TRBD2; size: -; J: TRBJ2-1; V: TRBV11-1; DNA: TGTGCCAGCAGCTTACTAGCGGGGGGGTTTCCAAGCTCCTACAATGAGCAGTTCTTC; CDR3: CASSLLAGGFPSSYNEQFF
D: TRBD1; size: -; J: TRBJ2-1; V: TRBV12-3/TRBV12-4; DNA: TGTGCCAGCAGTTTAGCGCGAAGGGGGCTCCTTTTCTCCTACAATGAGCAGTTCTTC; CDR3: CASSLARRGLLFSYNEQFF
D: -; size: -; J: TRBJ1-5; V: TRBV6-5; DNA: TGTGCCAGCGGAGGGGGGTATCAGCCCCAGCATTTT; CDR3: CASGGGYQPQHF
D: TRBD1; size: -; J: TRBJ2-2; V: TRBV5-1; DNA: TGCGCCAGCAGCATGGGACAGGGGTACACCGGGGAGCTGTTTTTT; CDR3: CASSMGQGYTGELFF
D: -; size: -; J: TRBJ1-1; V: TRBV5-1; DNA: TGCGCCAGCAGCTTGGGCGACTTAAAGAACACTGAAGCTTTCTTT; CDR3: CASSLGDLKNTEAFF
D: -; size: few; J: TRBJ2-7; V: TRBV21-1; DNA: TGTGCCAGCAGCCCCCTGGACGGCTCCTACGAGCAGTACTTC; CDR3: CASSPLDGSYEQYF
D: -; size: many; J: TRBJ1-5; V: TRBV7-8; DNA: TGTGCCAGCAGCCTCCTTCCGCAGTCGCCCGATAGCAATCAGCCCCAGCATTTT; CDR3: CASSLLPQSPDSNQPQHF
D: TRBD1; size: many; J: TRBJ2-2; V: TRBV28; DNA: TGTGCCAGCAGTTCGGGACAGGGAACCGGGGAGCTGTTTTTT; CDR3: CASSSGQGTGELFF
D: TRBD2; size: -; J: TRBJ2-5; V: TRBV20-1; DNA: TGCAGTGCTAGAGATCGAGTAGCGGGGGTCCAAGAGACCCAGTACTTC; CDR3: CSARDRVAGVQETQYF
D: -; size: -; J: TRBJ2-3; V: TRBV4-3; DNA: TGCGCCAGCAGCCAAGGACGGACGGATACGCAGTATTTT; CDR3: CASSQGRTDTQYF
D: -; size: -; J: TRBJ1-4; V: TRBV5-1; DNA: TGCGCCAGCAGCCACCCGGGAAATGAAAAACTGTTTTTT; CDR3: CASSHPGNEKLFF
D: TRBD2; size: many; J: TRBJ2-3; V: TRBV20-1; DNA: TGCAGTGCTAGTCCCTCTAGCGGGGGGGAGGGGGGCACAGATACGCAGTATTTT; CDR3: CSASPSSGGEGGTDTQYF
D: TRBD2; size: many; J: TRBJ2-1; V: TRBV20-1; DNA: TGCAGTGCCCCAGGGACTAGCGGGTCCACCTACTACAATGAGCAGTTCTTC; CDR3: CSAPGTSGSTYYNEQFF
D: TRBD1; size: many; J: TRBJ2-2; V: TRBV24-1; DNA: TGTGCCACCAGTGGAGGACAGGGGGCGCCGGTCACCGGGGAGCTGTTTTTT; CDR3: CATSGGQGAPVTGELFF
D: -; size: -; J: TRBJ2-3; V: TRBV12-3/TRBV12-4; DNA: TGTGCCAGCAGCTTAGAGGCTAGCACAGATACGCAGTATTTT; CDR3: CASSLEASTDTQYF
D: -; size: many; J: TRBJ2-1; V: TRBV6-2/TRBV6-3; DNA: TGTGCCAGCAGCCCAGCTGGTTTTTCATCCTACAATGAGCAGTTCTTC; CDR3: CASSPAGFSSYNEQFF
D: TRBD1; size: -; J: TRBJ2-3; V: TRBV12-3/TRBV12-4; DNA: TGTGCCAGCATTAACCCGGACAGGGGCACAGATACGCAGTATTTT; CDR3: CASINPDRGTDTQYF
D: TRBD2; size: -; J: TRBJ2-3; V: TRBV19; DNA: TGTGGCAGTAGCCCTGGGGTTAGCGGGGGCACAGATACGCAGTATTTT; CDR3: CGSSPGVSGGTDTQYF
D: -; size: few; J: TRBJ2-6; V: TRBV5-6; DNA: TGTGCCAGCAGCTTGGGGGCAGCAAACCAATACTCTGGGGCCAACGTCCTGACTTTC; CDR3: CASSLGAANQYSGANVLTF
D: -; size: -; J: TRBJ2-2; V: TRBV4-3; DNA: TGCGCCAGCAGCCAAGATCTTCCCAGGGCATCCGGGGAGCTGTTTTTT; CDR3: CASSQDLPRASGELFF
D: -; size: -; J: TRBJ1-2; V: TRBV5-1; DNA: TGCGCCAGCAGCTCCACTCCAGACAGTTCTTATGGCTACACCTTC; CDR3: CASSSTPDSSYGYTF
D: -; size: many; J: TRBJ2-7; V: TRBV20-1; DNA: TGCAGTGCGCCGGGGCCAGGTTACTACGAGCAGTACTTC; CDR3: CSAPGPGYYEQYF
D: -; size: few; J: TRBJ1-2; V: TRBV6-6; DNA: TGTGCCAGCGCCAGGGAATTACGGGGCTACACCTTC; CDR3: CASARELRGYTF
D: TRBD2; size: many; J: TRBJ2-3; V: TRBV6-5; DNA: TGTGCCAGCATCCACCGACTAGCGGGGCCCACAGATACGCAGTATTTT; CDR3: CASIHRLAGPTDTQYF
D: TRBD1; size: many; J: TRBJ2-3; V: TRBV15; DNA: TGTGCCACAAAGACAGGGGTGAGCACAGATACGCAGTATTTT; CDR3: CATKTGVSTDTQYF
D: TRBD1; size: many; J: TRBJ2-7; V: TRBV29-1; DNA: TGCAGCGTTCTCAAACTCAGGGGGCGTTTCTACGAGCAGTACTTC; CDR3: CSVLKLRGRFYEQYF
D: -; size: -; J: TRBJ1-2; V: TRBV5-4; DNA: TGTGCCAGCAGCTCTCAAACAGCTGGGAGGTATTATGGCTACACCTTC; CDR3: CASSSQTAGRYYGYTF
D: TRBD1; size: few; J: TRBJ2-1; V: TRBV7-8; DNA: TGTGCCAGCAGCTTTCGGGTCAGGGGGCGCCGGGATGAGCAGTTCTTC; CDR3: CASSFRVRGRRDEQFF
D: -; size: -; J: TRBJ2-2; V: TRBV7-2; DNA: TGTGCCAGCAGCATCAACGGCAGGGGAAATGGGGAGCTGTTTTTT; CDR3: CASSINGRGNGELFF
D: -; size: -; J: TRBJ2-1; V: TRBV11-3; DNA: TGTGCCAGCAGCTTTGGGATCCACAATGAGCAGTTCTTC; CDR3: CASSFGIHNEQFF
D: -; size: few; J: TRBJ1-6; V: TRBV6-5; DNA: TGTGCCAGCAGTTACTCGGTTTATGCGGCCCTCCACTTT; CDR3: CASSYSVYAALHF
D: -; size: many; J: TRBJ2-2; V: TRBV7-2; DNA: TGTGCCAGCAGCTTCTCGCCGAGAAACGCGAACACCGGGGAGCTGTTTTTT; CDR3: CASSFSPRNANTGELFF
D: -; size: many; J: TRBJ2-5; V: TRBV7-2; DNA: TGTGCCAGCAGCCTCATCTTAGGGGAGACCCAGTACTTC; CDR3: CASSLILGETQYF
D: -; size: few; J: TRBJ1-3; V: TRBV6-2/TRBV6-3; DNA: TGTGCCAGCAGTTACTCGAGGTTTCGCTCTGGAAACACCATATATTTT; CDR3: CASSYSRFRSGNTIYF
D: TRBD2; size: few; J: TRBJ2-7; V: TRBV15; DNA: TGTGCCACCAGCAGAGATAGGGGACTAGCGGGATACTACGAGCAGTACTTC; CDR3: CATSRDRGLAGYYEQYF
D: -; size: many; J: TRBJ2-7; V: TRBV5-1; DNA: TGCGCCAGCAGCTTAGGACAGATCTACGAGCAGTACTTC; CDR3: CASSLGQIYEQYF
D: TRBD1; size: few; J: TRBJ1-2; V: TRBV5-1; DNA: TGCGCCAGCAGCTTAACTGGGACAGGTGGCTACACCTTC; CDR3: CASSLTGTGGYTF
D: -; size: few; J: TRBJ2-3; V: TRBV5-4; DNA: TGTGCCAGCAGCTTGGCCGACAGAGGCACAGATACGCAGTATTTT; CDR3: CASSLADRGTDTQYF
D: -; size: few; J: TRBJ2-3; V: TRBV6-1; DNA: TGTGCCAGCAGCCCCCGGGTGACTAGTTCAAGTAGAGATACGCAGTATTTT; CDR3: CASSPRVTSSSRDTQYF
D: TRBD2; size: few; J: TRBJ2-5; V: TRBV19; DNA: TGTGCCAGTAGTTTCCTGGGACTAGCGGAAGAGACCCAGTACTTC; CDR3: CASSFLGLAEETQYF
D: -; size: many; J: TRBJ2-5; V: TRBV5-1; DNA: TGCGCCAGCAGCTTGGAGGTCCATCAAGAGACCCAGTACTTC; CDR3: CASSLEVHQETQYF
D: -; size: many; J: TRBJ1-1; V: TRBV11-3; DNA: TGTGCCAGCAGCGTACAGGGAAACACTGAAGCTTTCTTT; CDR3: CASSVQGNTEAFF
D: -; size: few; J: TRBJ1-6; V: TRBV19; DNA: TGTGCCAGTAGTACCCCGGGAACAGCTAATTCACCCCTCCACTTT; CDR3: CASSTPGTANSPLHF
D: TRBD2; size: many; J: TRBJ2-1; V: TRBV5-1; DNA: TGCGCCAGCAGCTTGGGGGGACTAGCTCTCTCATCGTACAATGAGCAGTTCTTC; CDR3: CASSLGGLALSSYNEQFF
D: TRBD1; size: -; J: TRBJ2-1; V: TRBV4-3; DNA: TGCGCCAGCAGTGAAACAGGGGATCTTACCTATGAGCAGTTCTTC; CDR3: CASSETGDLTYEQFF
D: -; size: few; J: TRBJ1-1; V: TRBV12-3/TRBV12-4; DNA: TGTGCCAGCAGATACCCGCAGGGGCCCATGAACACTGAAGCTTTCTTT; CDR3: CASRYPQGPMNTEAFF
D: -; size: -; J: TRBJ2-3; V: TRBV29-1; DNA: TGCAGCGTTGGCCGCGGACAGACCACAGATACGCAGTATTTT; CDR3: CSVGRGQTTDTQYF
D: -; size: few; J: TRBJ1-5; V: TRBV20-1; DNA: TGCAGTGCTAGAAACCAACTGAATCAGCCCCAGCATTTT; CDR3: CSARNQLNQPQHF
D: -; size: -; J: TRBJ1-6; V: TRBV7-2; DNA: TGTGCCAGCAGCTTAGTGGGCAGGGATTCACCCCTCCACTTT; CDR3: CASSLVGRDSPLHF
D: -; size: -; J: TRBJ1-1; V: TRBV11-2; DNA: TGTGCCAGCAGCTTCCTCTTGGAGGGGCTTAGAGGTGTGAACACTGAAGCTTTCTTT; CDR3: CASSFLLEGLRGVNTEAFF
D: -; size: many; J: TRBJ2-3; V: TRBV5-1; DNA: TGCGCCAGCAGCTTACCCGGCCCAGGGTCAGATACGCAGTATTTT; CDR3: CASSLPGPGSDTQYF
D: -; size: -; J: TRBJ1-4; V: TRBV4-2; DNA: TGTGCCAGCAGCCCCCCCCTGCGGCAGGGAAAACTGTTTTTT; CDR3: CASSPPLRQGKLFF
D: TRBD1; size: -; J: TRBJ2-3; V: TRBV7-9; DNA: TGTGCCAGCAGCGGCACAGGGGCTTGGAGCACAGATACGCAGTATTTT; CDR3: CASSGTGAWSTDTQYF
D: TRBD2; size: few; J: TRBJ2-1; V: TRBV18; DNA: TGTGCCAGCTCACCACTAGCGGGCCAGACGTTCTTC; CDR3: CASSPLAGQTFF
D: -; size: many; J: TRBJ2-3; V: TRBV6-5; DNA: TGTGCCAGCAGTTACACCTACCCCGGGACTGGCTCTAGCACAGATACGCAGTATTTT; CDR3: CASSYTYPGTGSSTDTQYF
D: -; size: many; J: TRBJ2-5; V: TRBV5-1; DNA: TGCGCCAGCAGCTTGGCCGGCGGCGGGGAAGTGGAGACCCAGTACTTC; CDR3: CASSLAGGGEVETQYF
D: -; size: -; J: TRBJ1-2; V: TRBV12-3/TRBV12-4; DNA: TGTGCCAGTCACCCGAGGGGGAACTATGGCTACACCTTC; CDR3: CASHPRGNYGYTF
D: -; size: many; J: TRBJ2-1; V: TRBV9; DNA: TGTGCCAGCAGCGTAGGGGGTAGCCCCTCCTACAATGAGCAGTTCTTC; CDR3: CASSVGGSPSYNEQFF